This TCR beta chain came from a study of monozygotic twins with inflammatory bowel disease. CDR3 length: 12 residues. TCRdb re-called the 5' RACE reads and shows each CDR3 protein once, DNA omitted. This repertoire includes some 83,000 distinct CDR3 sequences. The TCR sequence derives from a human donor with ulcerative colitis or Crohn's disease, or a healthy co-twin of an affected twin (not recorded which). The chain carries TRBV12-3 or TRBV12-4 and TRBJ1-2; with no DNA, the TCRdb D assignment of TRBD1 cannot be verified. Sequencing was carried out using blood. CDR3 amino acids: CASSSQGYGYTF.